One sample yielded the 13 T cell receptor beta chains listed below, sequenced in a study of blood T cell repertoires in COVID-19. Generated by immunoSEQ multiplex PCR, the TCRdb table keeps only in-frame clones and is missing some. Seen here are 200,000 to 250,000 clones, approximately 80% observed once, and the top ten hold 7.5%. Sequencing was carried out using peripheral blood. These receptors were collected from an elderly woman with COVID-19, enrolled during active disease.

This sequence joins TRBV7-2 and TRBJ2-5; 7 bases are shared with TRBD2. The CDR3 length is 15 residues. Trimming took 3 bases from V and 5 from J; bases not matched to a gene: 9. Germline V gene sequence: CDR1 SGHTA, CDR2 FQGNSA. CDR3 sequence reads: CASSFSGRRGETQYF. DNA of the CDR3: TGTGCCAGCAGCTTTTCCGGGAGGCGGGGGGAGACCCAGTACTTC.

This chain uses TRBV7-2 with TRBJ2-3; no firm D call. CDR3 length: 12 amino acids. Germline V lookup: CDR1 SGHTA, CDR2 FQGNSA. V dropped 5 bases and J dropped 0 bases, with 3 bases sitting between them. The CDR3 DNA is TGTGCCAGCAGCCTAAGCACAGATACGCAGTATTTT. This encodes CASSLSTDTQYF.

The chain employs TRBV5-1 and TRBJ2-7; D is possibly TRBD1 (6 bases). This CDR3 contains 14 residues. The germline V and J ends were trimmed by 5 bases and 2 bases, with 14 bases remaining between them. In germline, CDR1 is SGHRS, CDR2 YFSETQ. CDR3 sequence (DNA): TGCGCCAGCAGTGAGATGACAGGAGCCTACGAGCAGTACTTC. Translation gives CASSEMTGAYEQYF.

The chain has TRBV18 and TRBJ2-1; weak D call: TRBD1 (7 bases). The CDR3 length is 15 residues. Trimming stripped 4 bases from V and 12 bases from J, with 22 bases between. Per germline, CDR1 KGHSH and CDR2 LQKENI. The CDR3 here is CASSLPTGSGLGQFF. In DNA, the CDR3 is TGTGCCAGCTCACTCCCGACAGGGTCGGGACTGGGGCAGTTCTTC.

The CDR3 region is CASSLWANTEAFF. The CDR3 DNA reads as TGTGCCAGCAGTTTGTGGGCAAACACTGAAGCTTTCTTT. The chain uses TRBV27 and TRBJ1-1; no reliable D call. The CDR3 totals 13 residues. V was shortened by 3 bases and J by 2 bases, with 7 bases between the two germline ends. Germline loops: CDR1 MNHEY, CDR2 SMNVEV (reference sequence).

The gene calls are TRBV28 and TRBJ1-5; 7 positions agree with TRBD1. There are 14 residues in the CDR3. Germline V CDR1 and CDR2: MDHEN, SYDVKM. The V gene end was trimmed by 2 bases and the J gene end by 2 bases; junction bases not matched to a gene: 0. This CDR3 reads CASSLDRGNQPQHF. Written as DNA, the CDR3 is TGTGCCAGCAGTTTAGACAGGGGCAATCAGCCCCAGCATTTT.

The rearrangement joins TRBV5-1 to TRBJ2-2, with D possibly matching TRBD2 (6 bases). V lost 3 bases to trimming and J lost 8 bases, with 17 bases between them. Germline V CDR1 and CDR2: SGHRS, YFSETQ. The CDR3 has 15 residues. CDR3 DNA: TGCGCCAGCAGCTCCGGGACTCCAAATTTAGGGGAGCTGTTTTTT. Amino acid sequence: CASSSGTPNLGELFF.

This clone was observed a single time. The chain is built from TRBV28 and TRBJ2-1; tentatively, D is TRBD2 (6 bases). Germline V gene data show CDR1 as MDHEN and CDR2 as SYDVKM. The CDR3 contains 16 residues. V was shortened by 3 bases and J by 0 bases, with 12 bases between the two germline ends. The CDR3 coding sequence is TGTGCCAGCAGTTTGGGAGGACTGAACTCCTACAATGAGCAGTTCTTC. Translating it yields CASSLGGLNSYNEQFF.

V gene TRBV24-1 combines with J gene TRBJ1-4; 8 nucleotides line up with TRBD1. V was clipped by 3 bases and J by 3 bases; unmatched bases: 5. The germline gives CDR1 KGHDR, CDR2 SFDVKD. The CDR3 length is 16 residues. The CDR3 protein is CATSDGTGGANEKLFF. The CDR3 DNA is TGTGCCACCAGTGATGGAACAGGGGGAGCTAATGAAAAACTGTTTTTT.

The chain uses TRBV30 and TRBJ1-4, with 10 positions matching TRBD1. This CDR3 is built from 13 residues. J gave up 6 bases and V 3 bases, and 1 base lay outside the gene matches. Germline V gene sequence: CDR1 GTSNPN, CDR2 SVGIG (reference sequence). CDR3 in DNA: TGTGCCTGGAGGGGACAGGGGTATGAAAAACTGTTTTTT. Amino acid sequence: CAWRGQGYEKLFF.

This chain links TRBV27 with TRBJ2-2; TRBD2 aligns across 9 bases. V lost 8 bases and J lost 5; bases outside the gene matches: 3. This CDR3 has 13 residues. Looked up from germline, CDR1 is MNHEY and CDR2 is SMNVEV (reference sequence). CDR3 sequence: CASGAGGTGELFF. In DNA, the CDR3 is TGTGCCAGCGGGGCGGGAGGGACCGGGGAGCTGTTTTTT.

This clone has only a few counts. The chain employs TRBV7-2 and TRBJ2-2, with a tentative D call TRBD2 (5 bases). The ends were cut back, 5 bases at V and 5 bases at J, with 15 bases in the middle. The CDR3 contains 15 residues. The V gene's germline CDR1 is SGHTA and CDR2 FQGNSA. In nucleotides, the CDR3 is TGTGCCAGCAGCCTTAAGGCGGGTGGAACCGGGGAGCTGTTTTTT. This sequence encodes CASSLKAGGTGELFF. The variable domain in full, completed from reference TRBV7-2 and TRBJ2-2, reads GAGVSQSPSNKVTEKGKDVELRCDPISGHTALYWYRQSLGQGLEFLIYFQGNSAPDKSGLPSDRFSAERTGGSVSTLTIQRTQQEDSAVYLCASSLKAGGTGELFFGEGSRLTVL.

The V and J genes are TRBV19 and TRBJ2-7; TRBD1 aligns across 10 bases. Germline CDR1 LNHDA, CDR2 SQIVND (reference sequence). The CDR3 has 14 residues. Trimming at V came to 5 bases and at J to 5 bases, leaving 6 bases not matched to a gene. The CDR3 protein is CASSLRDRGHEQYF. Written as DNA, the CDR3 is TGTGCCAGTAGTCTCCGGGACAGGGGCCACGAGCAGTACTTC. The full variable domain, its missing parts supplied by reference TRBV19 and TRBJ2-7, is DGGITQSPKYLFRKEGQNVTLSCEQNLNHDAMYWYRQDPGQGLRLIYYSQIVNDFQKGDIAEGYSVSREKKESFPLTVTSAQKNPTAFYLCASSLRDRGHEQYFGPGTRLTVT.